This T cell receptor (beta chain) was sequenced for a study of identical twins. There are 16 residues in the CDR3. V lost 4 bases to trimming and J lost 1 base, with 13 bases between them. Germline CDR1 is SNHLY and CDR2 is FYNNEI. TCRdb used MiXCR to reprocess the 5' RACE reads, holding one entry per CDR3 protein. In the table there are some 500,000 distinct CDR3 sequences, roughly an eighth of which are singletons. These data were also filed under a second study, of yellow fever vaccine responses in identical twins.

V and J are TRBV2 and TRBJ2-2; D may be TRBD1 (5 bases). The TCR originated in a woman aged 18-29 years in good health. The sample comprised CD4+ T cells sorted from blood. CDR3 in DNA: TGTGCCAGCAGTGGTTACAGGCAGGAGAACACCGGGGAGCTGTTTTTT. Residues: CASSGYRQENTGELFF. Together with reference TRBV2 and TRBJ2-2, the CDR3 gives the full variable domain: EPEVTQTPSHQVTQMGQEVILRCVPISNHLYFYWYRQILGQKVEFLVSFYNNEISEKSEIFDDQFSVERPDGSNFTLKIRSTKLEDSAMYFCASSGYRQENTGELFFGEGSRLTVL.